These 4 T cell receptor beta chains came from one sample sequenced in a study of neurological immune-mediated disorders. TCRdb re-called the 5' RACE reads through MiXCR, storing one row per CDR3 protein. This sample has 66,000 or so distinct CDR3 sequences, with around 5% found just once. The sample taken for sequencing was PBMCs. These receptors were taken from a woman in her thirties with multiple sclerosis.

Many counts were recorded for this clonotype. The chain combines TRBV20-1 with TRBJ2-7; no clear D. This CDR3 has 12 amino acids. V lost 3 bases and J 7 bases, leaving 13 bases between the germline ends. Germline CDR1 is DFQATT and CDR2 is SNEGSKA (reference sequence). The CDR3 here is CSASLRISEQYF. CDR3 in DNA: TGCAGTGCTAGTTTGAGGATTTCGGAGCAGTACTTC.

V is TRBV20-1 and J is TRBJ2-4; tentatively, D is TRBD1 (5 bases). Trimming took 0 bases from V and 4 from J, leaving 13 bases between them. This CDR3 is built from 15 residues. Germline CDR1 DFQATT, CDR2 SNEGSKA (reference sequence). CDR3 nucleotide sequence: TGCAGTGCTAGAGATCTGGACACCTATAAAAACATTCAGTACTTC. It translates to CSARDLDTYKNIQYF.

The table lists this clonotype with a few counts. At one end, the junction sequence differs from germline, possibly due to a read error. This chain uses TRBV20-1 with TRBJ1-5, with a tentative D call TRBD1 (6 bases). The CDR3 consists of 16 residues. In germline, CDR1 is DFQATT, CDR2 SNEGSKA (reference sequence). The CDR3 nucleotides are TGCAGTGCTAGAGGCGATTGGACAGCGGATTATCAGCCCCAGAATTTT. Amino acids: CSARGDWTADYQPQNF.

This clonotype was observed at least ten times. This chain links TRBV5-1 with TRBJ2-5; no reliable D call. Trimming removed 4 bases at V and 5 bases at J, with 15 bases between. CDR1 and CDR2 (germline): SGHRS, YFSETQ. The CDR3 contains 14 residues. CDR3 DNA sequence: TGCGCCAGCAGCCATCCCCGCCAGGCGGAGACCCAGTACTTC. The encoded protein is CASSHPRQAETQYF.